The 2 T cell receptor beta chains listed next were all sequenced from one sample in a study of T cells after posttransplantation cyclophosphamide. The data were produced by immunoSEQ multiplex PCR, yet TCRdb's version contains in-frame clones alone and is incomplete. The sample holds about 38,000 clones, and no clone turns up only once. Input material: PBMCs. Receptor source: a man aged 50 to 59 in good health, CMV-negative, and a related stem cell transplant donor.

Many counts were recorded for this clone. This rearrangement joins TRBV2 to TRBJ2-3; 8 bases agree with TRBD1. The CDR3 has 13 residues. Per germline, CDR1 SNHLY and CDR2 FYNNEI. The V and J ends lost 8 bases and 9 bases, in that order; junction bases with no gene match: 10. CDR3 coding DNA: TGTGCCAGCTCGGGACAGGTGGAGGGGACGCAGTATTTT. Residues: CASSGQVEGTQYF.

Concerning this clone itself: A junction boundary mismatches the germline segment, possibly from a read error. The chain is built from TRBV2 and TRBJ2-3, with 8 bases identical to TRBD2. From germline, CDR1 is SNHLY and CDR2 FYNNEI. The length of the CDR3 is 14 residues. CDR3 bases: TGTGCCAGCCACGAGCGGGAGAGCATAGATACGCAGTATTTT. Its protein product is CASHERESIDTQYF.